This is a list of T cell receptor beta chains from one sample in a study of control samples from healthy donors and cancer patients. The protocol was immunoSEQ multiplex PCR, while the TCRdb copy is restricted to in-frame clones and leaves out a portion. The profile shows around 28,000 clones, around 90% of them singletons. The material sequenced was PBMCs. The receptor source for this set is a man aged 50 to 60 with lung cancer. Both conserved end residues are part of each CDR3. The D gene is left open where the match is weak. Only part of the rows carry a size: once, few, many, or a class if the clone is expanded.

V: TRBV7-9
J: TRBJ2-1
size: -
D: -
DNA: TGTGCCAGCAGTTTTAGTTGGGACACTAATTTCTTC
CDR3: CASSFSWDTNFF

V: TRBV15
J: TRBJ1-1
size: once
D: TRBD1
DNA: TGTGCCACCAGCAGCCGGGACAGGGGTTATTTGGGGACTGAAGCTTTCTTT
CDR3: CATSSRDRGYLGTEAFF

V: TRBV2
J: TRBJ2-5
size: -
D: TRBD2
DNA: TGTGCCAGCAGGCGGGGGACCCAAGAGACCCAGTACTTC
CDR3: CASRRGTQETQYF

V: TRBV3-1/TRBV3-2
J: TRBJ1-4
size: -
D: -
DNA: TGTGCCAGCAGCCAAGACGAGCCTCCCGAAAAACTGTTTTTT
CDR3: CASSQDEPPEKLFF

V: TRBV13
J: TRBJ2-1
size: -
D: -
DNA: TGTGCCAGCGGGGCCGGGAGCTCCTACAATGAGCAGTTCTTC
CDR3: CASGAGSSYNEQFF

V: TRBV11-2
J: TRBJ2-1
size: -
D: -
DNA: TGTGCCAGCAGCGGTGGAGGAGGGGATGAGCAGTTCTTC
CDR3: CASSGGGGDEQFF

V: TRBV4-1
J: TRBJ1-6
size: -
D: TRBD1
DNA: TGCGCCAGCAGGGAACAGGGGGCTAATTCACCCCTCCACTTT
CDR3: CASREQGANSPLHF

V: TRBV6-2/TRBV6-3
J: TRBJ2-4
size: -
D: TRBD1
DNA: TGTGCCAGCAGTTACTTACAGGGGGCAAACATTCAGTACTTC
CDR3: CASSYLQGANIQYF

V: TRBV7-2
J: TRBJ2-3
size: -
D: -
DNA: TGTGCCAGCAGCCCCCCCGGGAGTAACACAGATACGCAGTATTTT
CDR3: CASSPPGSNTDTQYF

V: TRBV5-3
J: TRBJ1-3
size: few
D: -
DNA: TGTGCCAGAAGCTGGACAGATGGAAACACCATATATTTT
CDR3: CARSWTDGNTIYF

V: TRBV3-1/TRBV3-2
J: TRBJ1-6
size: once
D: -
DNA: TGTGCCAGCAGCCAAAACAAGGGGGGTTCACCCCTCCACTTT
CDR3: CASSQNKGGSPLHF

V: TRBV30
J: TRBJ2-5
size: -
D: -
DNA: TGTGCCTGGGGGAGGGGGCGAGAGACCCAGTACTTC
CDR3: CAWGRGRETQYF

V: TRBV10-3
J: TRBJ2-7
size: -
D: -
DNA: TGTGCCATCAGTCCTTCCAGCGGTTCCTACGAGCAGTACTTC
CDR3: CAISPSSGSYEQYF

V: TRBV3-1/TRBV3-2
J: TRBJ2-5
size: -
D: -
DNA: TGTGCCAGCAGCCAAGACCGGCAGACCCAGTACTTC
CDR3: CASSQDRQTQYF

V: TRBV7-6
J: TRBJ1-4
size: -
D: TRBD1
DNA: TGTGCCAGCAGCCCCCGGACAGGGGCGCGGGGGTCTTATGAAAAACTGTTTTTT
CDR3: CASSPRTGARGSYEKLFF

V: TRBV19
J: TRBJ1-1
size: -
D: -
DNA: TGTGCCAGTAGTCCAGGGAGCACTGAAGCTTTCTTT
CDR3: CASSPGSTEAFF

V: TRBV6-5
J: TRBJ2-6
size: -
D: -
DNA: TGTGCCAGCAGTTACGTTGGGGCTGGGGCCAACGTCCTGACTTTC
CDR3: CASSYVGAGANVLTF

V: TRBV4-3
J: TRBJ1-2
size: -
D: -
DNA: TGCGCCAGCAGCCAAGATCGGTGGAGGGCTGGCTACACCTTC
CDR3: CASSQDRWRAGYTF

V: TRBV6-2/TRBV6-3
J: TRBJ2-7
size: -
D: TRBD2
DNA: TGTGCCAGCAGTTTTAGCGGGGGATTCTCCTACGAGCAGTACTTC
CDR3: CASSFSGGFSYEQYF

V: TRBV6-5
J: TRBJ1-3
size: -
D: -
DNA: TGTGCCAGCAGATCACAGGGATCTGGAAACACCATATATTTT
CDR3: CASRSQGSGNTIYF

V: TRBV13
J: TRBJ1-1
size: once
D: -
DNA: TGTGGCACCGGTTCGGGATATACTGAAGCTTTCTTT
CDR3: CGTGSGYTEAFF

V: TRBV19
J: TRBJ2-1
size: -
D: -
DNA: TGTGCCAGTAATGCCTTCCGGGACTCCGGGACCCAGTTCTTC
CDR3: CASNAFRDSGTQFF

V: TRBV6-5
J: TRBJ2-1
size: -
D: -
DNA: TGTGCCAGCAGTTACTCCACCGCAGGGTTCGCGGTTGAGCAGTTCTTC
CDR3: CASSYSTAGFAVEQFF

V: TRBV7-2
J: TRBJ1-2
size: -
D: -
DNA: TGTGCCAGCAGACGATTGACAGGTGGCTATGGCTACACCTTC
CDR3: CASRRLTGGYGYTF

V: TRBV13
J: TRBJ1-2
size: -
D: -
DNA: TGTGCCAGCAGCCCCCGGTCCAGCCCGCTACATGGCTACACCTTC
CDR3: CASSPRSSPLHGYTF

V: TRBV23-1
J: TRBJ1-3
size: -
D: -
DNA: TGCGCCAGCAGCCGACAGGACGGAAGCTCTGGAAACACCATATATTTT
CDR3: CASSRQDGSSGNTIYF

V: TRBV7-2
J: TRBJ2-5
size: -
D: -
DNA: TGTGCCAGCAGCTTACGCGGCGGTCTGTTGCTAGAGACCCAGTACTTC
CDR3: CASSLRGGLLLETQYF

V: TRBV7-9
J: TRBJ1-2
size: -
D: -
DNA: TGTGCCAGCAGCTTAGGGAGTACTCACTATGGCTACACCTTC
CDR3: CASSLGSTHYGYTF

V: TRBV18
J: TRBJ2-7
size: -
D: -
DNA: TGTGCCAGCTCACCACCGGCAGGAGGCTCCTACGAGCAGTACTTC
CDR3: CASSPPAGGSYEQYF

V: TRBV14
J: TRBJ2-7
size: -
D: TRBD1
DNA: TGTGCCAGCAGCCAATTTGTTGGGACAGGGGGCCAGTACTTC
CDR3: CASSQFVGTGGQYF

V: TRBV3-1/TRBV3-2
J: TRBJ2-7
size: -
D: -
DNA: TGTGCCAGCAGCCAAGCCGGGATCGAGCAGTACTTC
CDR3: CASSQAGIEQYF

V: TRBV10-1
J: TRBJ2-3
size: -
D: TRBD1
DNA: TGCGCCAGCAGGTTGGGACAGAGCTCCACAGATACGCAGTATTTT
CDR3: CASRLGQSSTDTQYF

V: TRBV13
J: TRBJ1-5
size: -
D: -
DNA: TGTGCCAGCAGCTTGTCCAGGGGTGCCCAGCCCCAGCATTTT
CDR3: CASSLSRGAQPQHF

V: TRBV3-1/TRBV3-2
J: TRBJ1-6
size: -
D: -
DNA: TGTGCCAGCAGCCAAAGTTACAGGGTAGCCGATTCACCCCTCCACTTT
CDR3: CASSQSYRVADSPLHF

V: TRBV6-2/TRBV6-3
J: TRBJ1-1
size: -
D: -
DNA: TGTGCCAGCAGTAGCCGGGACGGTAGTATGAACACTGAAGCTTTCTTT
CDR3: CASSSRDGSMNTEAFF

V: TRBV7-2
J: TRBJ2-3
size: -
D: TRBD2
DNA: TGTGCCAGCAGGCGGACTAGCGTTGGAGATACGCAGTATTTT
CDR3: CASRRTSVGDTQYF

V: TRBV24-1
J: TRBJ1-6
size: -
D: -
DNA: TGTGCCACCAGTGGTAACAGAAATTCACCCCTCCACTTT
CDR3: CATSGNRNSPLHF

V: TRBV27
J: TRBJ1-2
size: -
D: -
DNA: TGTGCCAGCAGTTTATCAGGGGTAGGTGGCTACACCTTC
CDR3: CASSLSGVGGYTF

V: TRBV14
J: TRBJ1-1
size: -
D: TRBD1
DNA: TGTGCCAGCAGCCCCGGACCAGGGGGCACTGAAGCTTTCTTT
CDR3: CASSPGPGGTEAFF

V: TRBV7-2
J: TRBJ1-6
size: -
D: TRBD1
DNA: TGTGCCAGCAGCTCCTCCTTCCGGGACAGGGATTTCTATAATTCACCCCTCCACTTT
CDR3: CASSSSFRDRDFYNSPLHF

V: TRBV7-9
J: TRBJ2-5
size: -
D: TRBD2
DNA: TGTGCCAGCAGCTTACCTTTTCGGATAGCGGGAACTCAAGAGACCCAGTACTTC
CDR3: CASSLPFRIAGTQETQYF

V: TRBV5-4
J: TRBJ1-2
size: -
D: TRBD1
DNA: TGTGCCAGCACCAATGGGGATACAGGGGGTTATGGTGGCTACACCTTC
CDR3: CASTNGDTGGYGGYTF

V: TRBV18
J: TRBJ2-3
size: -
D: -
DNA: TGTGCCAGCTCACTCCAGGGATCCACAGATACGCAGTATTTT
CDR3: CASSLQGSTDTQYF

V: TRBV19
J: TRBJ2-1
size: -
D: TRBD2
DNA: TGTGCCAGTAGTATTGGTGCGGGGGGGCCCTACAATGAGCAGTTCTTC
CDR3: CASSIGAGGPYNEQFF

V: TRBV7-2
J: TRBJ2-7
size: -
D: -
DNA: TGTGCCAGCAGCTTAGCCCATCTATCCTACGAGCAGTACTTC
CDR3: CASSLAHLSYEQYF

V: TRBV5-1
J: TRBJ2-2
size: -
D: -
DNA: TGCGCCAGCAGCTTTTCCCTGGTGAACACCGGGGAGCTGTTTTTT
CDR3: CASSFSLVNTGELFF

V: TRBV29-1
J: TRBJ1-1
size: -
D: -
DNA: TGCAGCGTCGGGGGAGGGTGGGCTGAAGCTTTCTTT
CDR3: CSVGGGWAEAFF

V: TRBV12-5
J: TRBJ1-2
size: -
D: -
DNA: TGTGCTAGTGGTCTGACATACACTAACTATGGCTACACCTTC
CDR3: CASGLTYTNYGYTF

V: TRBV18
J: TRBJ1-3
size: -
D: -
DNA: TGTGCCAGCTCACCTGAGGGAAACACCATATATTTT
CDR3: CASSPEGNTIYF

V: TRBV28
J: TRBJ2-5
size: -
D: -
DNA: TGTGCCAGCAGCCGGATCGGAGAGACCCAGTACTTC
CDR3: CASSRIGETQYF

V: TRBV12-3/TRBV12-4
J: TRBJ1-2
size: -
D: TRBD1
DNA: TGTGCCAGCAACAGGGGGGAATATGGCTACACCTTC
CDR3: CASNRGEYGYTF

V: TRBV19
J: TRBJ1-1
size: -
D: -
DNA: TGTGCCAGTATTCAGGCCCTGAACACTGAAGCTTTCTTT
CDR3: CASIQALNTEAFF